This TCR beta chain was observed in a study of CD8 T cells in ankylosing spondylitis. Comment on this clonotype: A much bigger clone sits one base away, suggesting this may be a read error.

TCRdb redid the calling of the 5' RACE reads with MiXCR, one entry per CDR3 protein. The top ten hold less than 8% of the sample, which has 200,000 to 250,000 distinct CDR3 sequences, about 10% seen once. The CDR3 spans 14 residues. Germline V gene sequence: CDR1 LGHDT, CDR2 YNNKEL (reference sequence). This chain connects TRBV3-1 to TRBJ1-1; 8 bases are a match to TRBD1. What was sequenced was blood, either unsorted or a sorted T cell fraction (not recorded which). This receptor was taken from a male donor with ankylosing spondylitis or in good health (not recorded which). CDR3 coding DNA: TGTGCCAGCAGCCAAGCCTCGACAGGGGCTGAAACTTTCTTT. This sequence encodes CASSQASTGAETFF.